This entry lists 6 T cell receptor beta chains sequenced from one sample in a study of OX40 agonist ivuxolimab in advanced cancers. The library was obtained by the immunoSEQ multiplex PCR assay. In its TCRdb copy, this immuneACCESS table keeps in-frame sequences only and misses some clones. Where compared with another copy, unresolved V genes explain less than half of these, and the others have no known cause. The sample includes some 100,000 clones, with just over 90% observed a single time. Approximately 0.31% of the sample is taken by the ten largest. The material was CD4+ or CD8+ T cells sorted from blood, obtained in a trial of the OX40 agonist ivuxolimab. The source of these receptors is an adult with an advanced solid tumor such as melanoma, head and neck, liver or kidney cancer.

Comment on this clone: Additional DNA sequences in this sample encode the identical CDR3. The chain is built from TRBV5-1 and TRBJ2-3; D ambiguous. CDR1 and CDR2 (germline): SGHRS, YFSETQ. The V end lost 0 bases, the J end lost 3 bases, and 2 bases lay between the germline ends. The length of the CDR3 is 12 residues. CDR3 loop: CASSLATDTQYF. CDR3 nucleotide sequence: TGCGCCAGCAGCTTGGCAACAGATACGCAGTATTTT.

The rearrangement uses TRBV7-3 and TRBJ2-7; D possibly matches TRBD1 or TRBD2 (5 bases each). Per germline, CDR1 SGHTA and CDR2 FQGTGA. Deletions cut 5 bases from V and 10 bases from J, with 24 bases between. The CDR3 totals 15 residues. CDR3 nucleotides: TGTGCCAGCAGCCCCCAGGGTGGGGGTCCCCAAAACCAGTACTTC. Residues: CASSPQGGGPQNQYF.

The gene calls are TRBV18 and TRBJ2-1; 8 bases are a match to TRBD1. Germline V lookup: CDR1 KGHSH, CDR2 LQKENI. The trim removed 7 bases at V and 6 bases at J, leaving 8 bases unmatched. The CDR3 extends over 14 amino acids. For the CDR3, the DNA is TGTGCCAGCTTTCTGGACAGGGCTGGCAATGAGCAGTTCTTC. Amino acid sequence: CASFLDRAGNEQFF.

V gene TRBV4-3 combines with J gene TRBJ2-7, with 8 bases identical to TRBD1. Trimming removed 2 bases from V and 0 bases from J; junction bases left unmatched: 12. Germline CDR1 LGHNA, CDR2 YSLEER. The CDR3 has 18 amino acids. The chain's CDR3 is CASSQKIGGQGSSYEQYF. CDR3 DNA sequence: TGCGCCAGCAGCCAAAAAATCGGTGGACAGGGAAGCTCCTACGAGCAGTACTTC.

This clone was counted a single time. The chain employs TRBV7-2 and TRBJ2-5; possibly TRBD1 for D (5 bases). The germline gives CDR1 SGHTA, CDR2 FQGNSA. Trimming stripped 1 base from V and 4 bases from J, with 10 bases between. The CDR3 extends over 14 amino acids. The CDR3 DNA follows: TGTGCCAGCAGCTTAGTCCCCCAGGGAGAGACCCAGTACTTC. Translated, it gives CASSLVPQGETQYF. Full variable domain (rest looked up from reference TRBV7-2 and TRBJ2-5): GAGVSQSPSNKVTEKGKDVELRCDPISGHTALYWYRQSLGQGLEFLIYFQGNSAPDKSGLPSDRFSAERTGGSVSTLTIQRTQQEDSAVYLCASSLVPQGETQYFGPGTRLLVL.

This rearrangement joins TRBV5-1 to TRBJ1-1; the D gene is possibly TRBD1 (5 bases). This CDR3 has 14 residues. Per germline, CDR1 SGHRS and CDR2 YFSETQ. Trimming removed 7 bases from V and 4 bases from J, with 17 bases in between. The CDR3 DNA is TGCGCCAGCGCCCTGGGGGGTGGGGTCACTGAAGCTTTCTTT. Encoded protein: CASALGGGVTEAFF. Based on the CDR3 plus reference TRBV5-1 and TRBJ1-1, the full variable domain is KAGVTQTPRYLIKTRGQQVTLSCSPISGHRSVSWYQQTPGQGLQFLFEYFSETQRNKGNFPGRFSGRQFSNSRSEMNVSTLELGDSALYLCASALGGGVTEAFFGQGTRLTVV.